These 4 T cell receptor beta chains share one sample of origin, sequenced in a study of beta chain features in type 1 diabetes (dated by TCRdb to 2017 to 2018). Libraries were prepared through the immunoSEQ multiplex PCR assay. The entire amount of isolated RNA was reverse transcribed using the High Capacity cDNA Reverse Transcription Kit, so the sequenced TCRB transcripts were expressed ones. The clones in this table, taken by TCRdb from immuneACCESS, are in-frame only. Not every clone is retained; where verified, under half of the shortfall comes from an unresolved V gene, and the cause of the rest is unknown. In all, the sample holds roughly 38,000 clones, and 66% of those were seen once. The ten largest clones represent roughly 1.7% of the sample. These receptors' targets are unknown. General study outcomes and caveats: A moderate but significant shortening of TCRB CDR3 length was observed in type 1 diabetes patients in all four CD4+ subsets.

Source material: Tregs from blood. The cell subset or site label here, explained by the study, means: regulatory CD4+ T cells. The source of these receptors is a man younger than 45 with type 1 diabetes. Some clones in this sample may be carry-over from other donors' samples.

This sequence joins TRBV4-1 and TRBJ1-1, with 9 bases matching TRBD1. Per the germline V gene, CDR1 is MGHRA and CDR2 is YSYEKL. V lost 4 bases to trimming and J lost 1 base; unmatched junction nucleotides: 7. CDR3 length equals 16 residues. The CDR3 is CASSPSDRGQNTEAFF. For the CDR3, the DNA is TGCGCCAGCAGCCCTTCGGACAGGGGTCAGAACACTGAAGCTTTCTTT.

The chain links TRBV18 to TRBJ2-3; 9 bases align to TRBD1. The J segment lost 1 base and the V segment lost 4 bases, leaving 6 bases of the junction unmatched. Germline V gene sequence: CDR1 KGHSH, CDR2 LQKENI. There are 16 residues in the CDR3. CDR3 residues: CASSLQRDRGTDTQYF. CDR3 sequence (DNA): TGTGCCAGCTCACTCCAACGGGACAGGGGCACAGATACGCAGTATTTT.

The chain recombines TRBV6-5 with TRBJ2-3, with 8 bases that match TRBD1. The CDR3 extends over 15 amino acids. Per the germline V gene, CDR1 is MNHEY and CDR2 is SVGAGI. The V and J ends lost 0 bases and 4 bases, in that order; junction bases with no gene match: 3. CDR3 sequence: CASSYSGQGADTQYF. The DNA for the CDR3 is TGTGCCAGCAGTTACTCAGGACAGGGAGCAGATACGCAGTATTTT.

The chain links TRBV19 to TRBJ2-1, with D possibly TRBD2 on 5 matching bases. CDR1 and CDR2 (germline): LNHDA, SQIVND (reference sequence). The CDR3 is 15 residues long. Trimming stripped 1 base from V and 6 bases from J, with 13 bases between. CDR3 DNA sequence: TGTGCCAGTAGTATAGTGAGGGCAGGCGGCAATGAGCAGTTCTTC. Its translation is CASSIVRAGGNEQFF.